The present TCR beta chain was sequenced within a study of T cell changes during pregnancy in multiple sclerosis. The ends were cut back, 8 bases at V and 4 bases at J, with 12 bases in the middle. CDR3 length: 13 residues. Germline V lookup: CDR1 MRHNA, CDR2 SNTAGT. Only in-frame clones appear in the TCRdb table, and some are missing; sequencing was by immunoSEQ multiplex PCR. In the table there are 75,000 to 95,000 clones, 80% to 90% of which are singletons. The receptor was derived from a female donor in good health, enrolled as a control in a pregnancy study. The sample was peripheral blood, taken in the first trimester of pregnancy. The chain joins TRBV6-4 to TRBJ1-5; tentative D call: TRBD1 (6 bases). The CDR3 sequence is CASAPGDNQPQHF. Written as DNA, the CDR3 is TGTGCCAGCGCGCCAGGGGATAATCAGCCCCAGCATTTT.